The 26 T cell receptor beta chains below were found in one sample sequenced in a study of T cells in Graves' hyperthyroidism and ophthalmopathy. The investigators amplified TCR beta CDR3 regions from RNA transcripts. HTBI primers were employed in a first-round RT-PCR of the TCR CDR3. TCRdb itself ran the multiplex PCR reads through MiXCR, one entry per CDR3 protein. The sample carries around 520,000 distinct CDR3 sequences, 12% to 15% recorded once. The sequenced sample consisted of blood. The receptors come from a woman in her thirties or forties with Graves' hyperthyroidism.

At least ten counts were recorded for this clonotype. V gene TRBV7-9 combines with J gene TRBJ2-2; D is unclear. The V end lost 7 bases, the J end lost 1 base, and 7 bases lay between the germline ends. The CDR3 is made up of 13 amino acids. Germline CDR1 SEHNR, CDR2 FQNEAQ (reference sequence). The CDR3 protein is CASKGGNTGELFF. The CDR3 DNA is TGTGCCAGCAAAGGCGGGAACACCGGGGAGCTGTTTTTT. The whole variable domain, remainder taken from reference TRBV7-9 and TRBJ2-2, is DTGVSQNPRHKITKRGQNVTFRCDPISEHNRLYWYRQTLGQGPEFLTYFQNEAQLEKSRLLSDRFSAERPKGSFSTLEIQRTEQGDSAMYLCASKGGNTGELFFGEGSRLTVL.

This chain joins TRBV4-1 and TRBJ2-1, with D perhaps matching TRBD1 (5 bases). The CDR3 has 17 residues. Germline loops: CDR1 MGHRA, CDR2 YSYEKL. The V gene lost 4 bases and the J gene lost 0 bases, with 16 bases spanning the gap. The CDR3 spells CASSRKLQVSSYNEQFF. The CDR3 DNA sequence: TGCGCCAGCAGCCGAAAACTACAGGTCAGCTCCTACAATGAGCAGTTCTTC.

This clonotype came up a few times. This rearrangement joins TRBV6-1 to TRBJ2-1, with D possibly matching TRBD1 (6 bases). V lost 4 bases to trimming and J lost 13 bases, with 14 bases between them. The length of the CDR3 is 12 residues. From germline, CDR1 is MNHNS and CDR2 SASEGT. DNA of the CDR3: TGTGCCAGCAGTGCCCCAGGGGATACTCAGTTCTTC. Residues: CASSAPGDTQFF.

This clonotype was seen ten or more times. The rearrangement links TRBV12-5 to TRBJ1-2, with unresolved D. From germline, CDR1 is LGHNT and CDR2 FRNRAP. The CDR3 totals 16 residues. Between the trimmed V and J ends, which lost 1 base and 6 bases, there was a span of 18 bases. CDR3 amino acids: CASGLELAGTGDGYTF. CDR3 in DNA: TGTGCTAGTGGTTTGGAGCTGGCAGGCACGGGCGATGGCTACACCTTC.

This clonotype was seen many times. CDR3 loop: CSATIGAGTYEQYF. CDR3 DNA: TGCAGTGCGACCATCGGGGCAGGAACCTACGAGCAGTACTTC. This sequence joins TRBV20-1 and TRBJ2-7; the D call may be TRBD1 or TRBD2 (5 bases each). Germline assignment: CDR1 DFQATT and CDR2 SNEGSKA (reference sequence). With 6 bases removed from V and 2 bases from J, the gap between germline ends came to 17 bases. This CDR3 region has 14 residues.

This chain joins TRBV7-8 and TRBJ2-3; a weak D match, TRBD2 (7 bases). This CDR3 contains 15 residues. CDR1 is SGHVS and CDR2 is FQNEAQ in the germline V gene. V was clipped by 5 bases and J by 2 bases, with 14 bases between them. The CDR3 nucleotides read TGTGCCAGCAGCCTAGGGGGGGCTTACACAGATACGCAGTATTTT. As protein: CASSLGGAYTDTQYF.

The chain carries TRBV10-2 and TRBJ1-5; 9 nucleotides align to TRBD1. The trim removed 8 bases at V and 3 bases at J, leaving 5 bases unmatched. CDR1 and CDR2 (germline): WSHSY, SAAADI. CDR3 length: 14 amino acids. CDR3 nucleotides: TGCGCCAGCTTGGACAGGGGACTCAATCAGCCCCAGCATTTT. It is translated as CASLDRGLNQPQHF.

The chain uses TRBV19 and TRBJ2-3, with 10 bases that match TRBD2. After removal of 5 bases from V and 1 base from J, the junction contained 18 bases not matched to a gene. The CDR3 contains 20 residues. Germline CDR1 is LNHDA and CDR2 is SQIVND (reference sequence). The CDR3 DNA is TGTGCCAGTAGTGTCCCGCTAGCGGGAGATGATTTAGGTCGCACAGATACGCAGTATTTT. Amino acids: CASSVPLAGDDLGRTDTQYF.

This clonotype was found a few times. The CDR3 reads CASGEIGQPQHF. The CDR3 nucleotides are TGTGCCAGCGGGGAAATCGGTCAGCCCCAGCATTTT. The chain employs TRBV6-2 or TRBV6-3 and TRBJ1-5; D not certain. V lost 8 bases, J lost 6 bases, and 11 bases lay in between. The V gene's germline CDR1 is MNHEY and CDR2 SVGEGT. The CDR3 extends over 12 amino acids.

The sample holds many counts of this clonotype. This sequence joins TRBV2 and TRBJ2-1, with D perhaps given as TRBD1 or TRBD2 (6 bases each). This CDR3 region has 13 residues. V was pared by 6 bases and J by 7 bases, with 13 bases between. CDR1 and CDR2 from the germline V gene are SNHLY and FYNNEI. The CDR3 coding sequence is TGTGCCAGCAGCCCGGAGGGGGGAAATGAGCAGTTCTTC. Residues: CASSPEGGNEQFF.

The V gene is TRBV12-3 or TRBV12-4, the J gene TRBJ2-5; D perhaps matches TRBD2 (6 bases). The CDR3 spans 13 residues. V dropped 5 bases and J dropped 14 bases, with 21 bases sitting between them. For the CDR3, the DNA is TGTGCCAGCAGTGCCTACCGGGACTCCCGTTCATACTTC. Its protein product is CASSAYRDSRSYF.

Ten or more counts support this clonotype. This chain links TRBV11-1 with TRBJ2-2; 8 nucleotides match TRBD1. This CDR3 has 18 amino acids. V trimming: 5 bases; J trimming: 4 bases; junction bases outside the gene matches: 15. Per the germline V gene, CDR1 is SGHAT and CDR2 is FQDESV (reference sequence). The CDR3 sequence is CASSIEVFGQGGTGELFF. CDR3 nucleotides: TGTGCCAGCAGCATAGAAGTGTTCGGACAGGGCGGCACCGGGGAGCTGTTTTTT.

The V gene is TRBV18, the J gene TRBJ1-5; 8 bases map to TRBD1. The germline gives CDR1 KGHSH, CDR2 LQKENI. CDR3 length: 15 amino acids. V shed 3 bases, J shed 7 bases, and the junction held 8 bases outside the gene matches. The chain's CDR3 is CASSPDRASKQPQHF. In nucleotides, the CDR3 is TGTGCCAGCTCACCGGACAGGGCGAGTAAGCAGCCCCAGCATTTT.

On this clonotype itself: This clone may be a read error of a much larger clone one base away. The chain links TRBV29-1 to TRBJ1-1; D is perhaps TRBD1 (5 bases). The CDR3 is made up of 14 amino acids. Germline loops: CDR1 SQVTM, CDR2 ANQGSEA. The CDR3 protein is CSVGIMQGGTEALF. Here the CDR3 DNA reads TGCAGCGTCGGCATCATGCAGGGAGGCACTGAAGCTCTCTTT.

This clonotype showed up many times. The CDR3 sequence is CASNLQANTGELFF. CDR3 nucleotide sequence: TGTGCCAGCAATCTCCAAGCGAACACCGGGGAGCTGTTTTTT. This chain connects TRBV2 to TRBJ2-2, with D unresolved. Deletions cut 7 bases from V and 0 bases from J, with 9 bases between. Germline CDR1 is SNHLY and CDR2 is FYNNEI. The CDR3 length is 14 residues.

This clonotype was observed at least ten times. This chain uses TRBV6-1 with TRBJ2-7; 10 bases match TRBD1. This CDR3 has 13 residues. Germline CDR1 reads MNHNS; CDR2 reads SASEGT. After removal of 8 bases from V and 6 bases from J, the junction contained 7 bases not matched to a gene. This CDR3 reads CASWDRGKSEQYF. CDR3 coding DNA: TGTGCCAGCTGGGACAGGGGAAAGAGCGAGCAGTACTTC.

The table lists this clonotype with many counts. The DNA for the CDR3 is TGTGCCAGCAGCTTTGGAGAGGTGGAGACCCAGTACTTC. This codes for CASSFGEVETQYF. J is TRBJ2-5 and V is TRBV11-3; D unclear. The CDR3 consists of 13 residues. V was pared by 3 bases and J by 5 bases, with 10 bases between. Germline-derived CDR1 and CDR2 are SGHNT and YENEEA.

Ten or more counts support this clonotype. The chain recombines TRBV19 with TRBJ2-2, with D possibly matching TRBD1 (5 bases). Trimming cost V 5 bases and J 3 bases, with 13 bases left between them. Germline V gene data show CDR1 as LNHDA and CDR2 as SQIVND (reference sequence). This CDR3 contains 15 residues. The DNA of the CDR3 is TGTGCCAGTAGTCCAACGTTAGGGGACACCGGGGAGCTGTTTTTT. This gives the protein CASSPTLGDTGELFF.

CDR3 in amino acids: CASSNSGTTDTQYF. The CDR3 nucleotides read TGCGCCAGCAGCAATAGCGGGACTACAGATACGCAGTATTTT. The chain combines TRBV5-1 with TRBJ2-3, with 8 bases identical to TRBD2. The length of the CDR3 is 14 residues. In germline, CDR1 is SGHRS, CDR2 YFSETQ. V trimming: 4 bases; J trimming: 3 bases; junction bases outside the gene matches: 4.

In this sample, this clonotype turned up a few times. V gene TRBV28 combines with J gene TRBJ2-5; 7 positions agree with TRBD1. V shed 6 bases and J 3 bases; nucleotides not matched to a gene: 13. The CDR3 sequence is 16 residues long. Germline V gene data show CDR1 as MDHEN and CDR2 as SYDVKM. The CDR3 DNA sequence: TGTGCCAGCAGCGACAACAGGGGCGTCTTTGAAGAGACCCAGTACTTC. Protein product: CASSDNRGVFEETQYF.

This clonotype was counted ten times or more. The gene calls are TRBV3-1 and TRBJ1-4; no clear D gene. There are 13 residues in the CDR3. V lost 7 bases and J 2 bases, leaving 8 bases between the germline ends. Looked up from germline, CDR1 is LGHDT and CDR2 is YNNKEL (reference sequence). Here the CDR3 reads CASNPGTNEKLFF. Written as DNA, the CDR3 is TGTGCCAGCAACCCCGGGACTAATGAAAAACTGTTTTTT. Supplemented by reference TRBV3-1 and TRBJ1-4, the full variable domain reads DTAVSQTPKYLVTQMGNDKSIKCEQNLGHDTMYWYKQDSKKFLKIMFSYNNKELIINETVPNRFSPKSPDKAHLNLHINSLELGDSAVYFCASNPGTNEKLFFGSGTQLSVL.

The CDR3 DNA follows: TGTGCCAGCAGAGGGACAGGGACGGCCACTGAAGCTTTCTTT. Its protein product is CASRGTGTATEAFF. The gene calls are TRBV2 and TRBJ1-1; 9 positions agree with TRBD1. V lost 6 bases and J lost 4; bases outside the gene matches: 6. The CDR3 length is 14 residues. The germline CDR1 and CDR2 sequences are SNHLY and FYNNEI. The complete variable domain, with remaining parts taken from reference TRBV2 and TRBJ1-1, reads EPEVTQTPSHQVTQMGQEVILRCVPISNHLYFYWYRQILGQKVEFLVSFYNNEISEKSEIFDDQFSVERPDGSNFTLKIRSTKLEDSAMYFCASRGTGTATEAFFGQGTRLTVV.

The table lists this clonotype with a few counts. This chain joins TRBV6-1 and TRBJ2-2; 7 bases agree with TRBD2. After removal of 11 bases from V and 4 bases from J, the junction contained 13 bases not matched to a gene. Germline lookup yields CDR1 MNHNS and CDR2 SASEGT. The CDR3 covers 15 residues. CDR3 sequence (DNA): TGTGCCTCAAAGGTGGGGGGGAAGGTCACCGGGGAGCTGTTTTTT. Protein product: CASKVGGKVTGELFF.

The table lists this clonotype with many counts. The CDR3 coding sequence is TGTGCCACCAGTGATTGGGGCCATAGAAGCACAGATACGCAGTATTTT. Protein: CATSDWGHRSTDTQYF. This chain uses TRBV24-1 with TRBJ2-3, with D possibly TRBD1 on 5 matching bases. Germline CDR1 and CDR2: KGHDR and SFDVKD. V gave up 2 bases and J gave up 0 bases, with 11 bases separating them. The CDR3 is made up of 16 amino acids.

This rearrangement joins TRBV20-1 to TRBJ2-7; 11 bases are a match to TRBD2. J lost 4 bases, V lost 4 bases, and 9 bases had no gene match. Germline CDR1 reads DFQATT; CDR2 reads SNEGSKA (reference sequence). The CDR3 runs to 15 residues. The CDR3 loop is CSAISGLAGVYEQYF. The CDR3 DNA reads as TGCAGTGCTATCTCCGGACTAGCGGGTGTATACGAGCAGTACTTC.

The rearrangement links TRBV4-1 to TRBJ2-7; TRBD2 might be the D (6 bases). The ends were cut back, 0 bases at V and 3 bases at J, with 12 bases in the middle. This CDR3 has 15 residues. Germline CDR1 MGHRA, CDR2 YSYEKL. This CDR3 is CASSQDAGRYYEQYF. The CDR3, as DNA: TGCGCCAGCAGCCAAGATGCGGGACGCTACTACGAGCAGTACTTC.